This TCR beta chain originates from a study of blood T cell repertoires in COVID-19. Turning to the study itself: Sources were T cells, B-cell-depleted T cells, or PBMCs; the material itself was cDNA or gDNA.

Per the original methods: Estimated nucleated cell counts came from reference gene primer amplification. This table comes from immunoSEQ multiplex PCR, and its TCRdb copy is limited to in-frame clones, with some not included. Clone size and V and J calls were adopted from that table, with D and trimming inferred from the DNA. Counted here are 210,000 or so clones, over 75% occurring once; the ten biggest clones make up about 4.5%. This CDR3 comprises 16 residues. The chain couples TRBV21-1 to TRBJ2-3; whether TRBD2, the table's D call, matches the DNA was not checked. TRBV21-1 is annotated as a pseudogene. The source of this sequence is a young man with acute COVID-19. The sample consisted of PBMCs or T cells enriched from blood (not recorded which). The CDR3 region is CASGMKGSGITDTQYF. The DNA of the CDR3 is TGTGCCAGCGGGATGAAAGGTAGCGGAATAACAGATACGCAGTATTTT.